This entry features one TCR beta chain sequence. Trimming took off 0 bases at V and 0 bases at J, with 6 bases between the two ends. CDR3 length: 15 amino acids. CDR1 is KGHSH, CDR2 LQKENI, per germline. The data were taken from a study of blood T cell repertoires in COVID-19. In the study's own analysis: Reference gene primer amplification gave nucleated cell count estimates. The table came from immunoSEQ multiplex PCR; TCRdb's copy has only in-frame clones and leaves some out. V, J and clone size are those of that table, while D and trimming were read from the DNA. The repertoire includes hundreds of thousands of clones, 83% of them detected once, and roughly 5% sits in the top ten.

Sequences were obtained from PBMCs or T cells enriched from blood (not recorded which). This clonotype was sampled from a woman aged 45-65 years who had been exposed to COVID-19. This chain uses TRBV18 with TRBJ2-1; a weak D match, TRBD1 (5 bases). The CDR3 protein is CASSPPGVSYNEQFF. As DNA, the CDR3 is TGTGCCAGCTCACCACCAGGGGTCTCCTACAATGAGCAGTTCTTC.